This TCR beta chain was observed in a study of Ad26.COV2.S vaccination and SARS-CoV-2 variants. Assay: immunoSEQ multiplex PCR; the TCRdb copy retains only in-frame clones and omits some. Of more than 300,000 clones detected, approximately 86% appear once; the ten largest clones hold approximately 2%. The treatment here: roughly 20 received Ad26.COV2.S at low or high dose, single or two shots; 5 received placebo; per-sample allocation not given. Material that was analyzed had been drawn on day 63 after the first vaccine or placebo injection. An Ad26 vector that expressed Wuhan-strain SARS-CoV-2 spike constituted the vaccine. A word on this clone: What it recognizes is unknown.

General observations from the study: The authors reported substantial breadth in spike-specific CD8+ and CD4+ T cell responses after vaccination.

The receptor's source is a person between 18 and 65 years old who received the Ad26.COV2.S COVID-19 vaccine or a placebo. The starting material was peripheral blood, obtained in a trial of Ad26.COV2.S vaccine versus placebo.

This chain's CDR3 is CASSLRPRETQYF. The CDR3 nucleotides read TGTGCCAGCAGCTTAAGACCTAGAGAGACCCAGTACTTC. V gene TRBV11-2 combines with J gene TRBJ2-5; D is unresolved. The V gene lost 2 bases and the J gene lost 4 bases, with 8 bases spanning the gap. This CDR3 spans 13 amino acids. Germline V gene data show CDR1 as SGHAT and CDR2 as FQNNGV.